This TCR beta chain was sequenced in a study of T cells after yellow fever vaccination. CDR3 length: 14 amino acids. Germline CDR1 is MGHDK and CDR2 is SYGVNS. V was trimmed by 1 base and J by 5 bases, leaving 9 bases between them. One entry per CDR3 protein, called by TCRdb with MiXCR from the 5' RACE reads. The sample yields under 500,000 distinct CDR3 sequences, around 20% seen once. This chain joins TRBV25-1 and TRBJ2-1, with D tentatively TRBD1 or TRBD2 (5 bases each). This TCR was recovered from a man aged 18 to 30 who received the YFV17D yellow fever vaccine. The input for sequencing was PBMCs, taken before the yellow fever booster vaccination. CDR3 protein: CASSESGGHNEQFF. CDR3 nucleotide sequence: TGTGCCAGCAGTGAATCTGGGGGTCACAATGAGCAGTTCTTC.